This T cell receptor beta chain emerged from a study of regulatory T cells in long-lasting Graves disease. At the level of the study: Antithyroid drug exposure in newly diagnosed Graves' patients had lasted under 3 months.

To make TCR beta libraries, researchers used iRepertoire HTBI primers and Arm-PCR of CDR3 regions. Each CDR3 protein is one row after TCRdb ran MiXCR on the multiplex PCR reads. The profile shows 350,000 to 400,000 distinct CDR3 sequences, around 15% of them singletons. V lost 4 bases and J 4 bases, leaving 12 bases between the germline ends. The CDR3 loop spans 14 amino acids. Germline CDR1 reads SGHRS; CDR2 reads YFSETQ. This clonotype was recorded many times. Time point here: newly diagnosed GD, antithyroid drugs for less than 3 months. PBMC-derived RNA was used for the TCR library. Separately, the same data were catalogued under a study of T cells in Graves' hyperthyroidism and ophthalmopathy.

The gene calls are TRBV5-1 and TRBJ2-1; a weak D match, TRBD2 (5 bases). The clonotype originates from a young woman with Graves disease. This sample comprised peripheral blood mononuclear cells (PBMCs), obtained at new diagnosis, from a patient treated with antithyroid drugs. DNA for the CDR3: TGCGCCAGCAGCCCAGCGGAATTTTACAATGAGCAGTTCTTC. This translates into CASSPAEFYNEQFF. The full variable domain, its missing parts supplied by reference TRBV5-1 and TRBJ2-1, is KAGVTQTPRYLIKTRGQQVTLSCSPISGHRSVSWYQQTPGQGLQFLFEYFSETQRNKGNFPGRFSGRQFSNSRSEMNVSTLELGDSALYLCASSPAEFYNEQFFGPGTRLTVL.